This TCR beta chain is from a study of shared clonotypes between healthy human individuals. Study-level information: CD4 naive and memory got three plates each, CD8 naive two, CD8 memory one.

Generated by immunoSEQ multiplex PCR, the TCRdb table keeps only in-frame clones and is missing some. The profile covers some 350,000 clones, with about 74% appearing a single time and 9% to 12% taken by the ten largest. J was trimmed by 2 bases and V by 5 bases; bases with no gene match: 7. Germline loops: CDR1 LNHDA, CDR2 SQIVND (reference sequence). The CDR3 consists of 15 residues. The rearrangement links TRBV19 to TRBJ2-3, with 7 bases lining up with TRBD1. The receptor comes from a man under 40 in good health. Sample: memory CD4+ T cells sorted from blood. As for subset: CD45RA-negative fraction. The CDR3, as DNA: TGTGCCAGTAGTCCACAGGGGACGATCACAGATACGCAGTATTTT. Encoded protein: CASSPQGTITDTQYF.